This record concerns one T cell receptor (beta chain) sequence. The library protocol tagged each TCR cDNA with a unique molecular identifier. Via MiXCR, TCRdb re-called the 5' RACE reads, giving one row per CDR3 protein. Seen here are around 110,000 distinct CDR3 sequences, 12% observed once, and the top ten hold approximately 17%. This CDR3 comprises 15 residues. The germline V gene has CDR1 ENHRY and CDR2 SYGVKD. The ends lost 6 bases at V and 5 bases at J; junction bases unmatched: 6. The time point is: blood at routine non-recurrence follow-up after resection. Frozen PBMC, nontumor lung or tumor provided whole RNA, which was sequenced unsorted. The sample comes from a study of spatial heterogeneity in lung cancer. The overall study: Researchers sequenced follow-up PBMC samples if they had them, and these came a median of around two years after resection.

The chain is built from TRBV10-3 and TRBJ1-6; 8 bases align to TRBD1. The receptor's source is a male donor with early-stage non-small cell lung cancer. Sequenced material: PBMCs, taken at follow-up. The CDR3, as DNA: TGTGCCATCAGCGCAGGGGGCGCCGATAATTCACCCCTCCACTTT. Translated, it gives CAISAGGADNSPLHF.